This T cell receptor (beta chain) was obtained from a study of Graves' ophthalmopathy and Graves' hyperthyroidism. Using RNA transcripts, the TCR beta CDR3 regions were amplified. First-round RT-PCR with HTBI primers preceded a second-round multiplex PCR. From the multiplex PCR reads, TCRdb called clonotypes with MiXCR, one entry per CDR3 protein. The sample consists of hundreds of thousands of distinct CDR3 sequences, about 24% of them appearing once. The sample taken for sequencing was peripheral blood. This sequence originates from a woman younger than 35 with stable Graves' hyperthyroidism. Some clones in this sample may be carry-over from other donors' samples.

The CDR3 DNA reads TGTGCCATCAGTGGGGTTAGCGGGGGAAAAGAGACCCAGTACTTC. The encoded protein is CAISGVSGGKETQYF. J is TRBJ2-5 and V is TRBV10-3; 9 bases match TRBD2. This CDR3 comprises 15 residues. Germline V lookup: CDR1 ENHRY, CDR2 SYGVKD. J was trimmed by 3 bases and V by 4 bases; bases with no gene match: 6.